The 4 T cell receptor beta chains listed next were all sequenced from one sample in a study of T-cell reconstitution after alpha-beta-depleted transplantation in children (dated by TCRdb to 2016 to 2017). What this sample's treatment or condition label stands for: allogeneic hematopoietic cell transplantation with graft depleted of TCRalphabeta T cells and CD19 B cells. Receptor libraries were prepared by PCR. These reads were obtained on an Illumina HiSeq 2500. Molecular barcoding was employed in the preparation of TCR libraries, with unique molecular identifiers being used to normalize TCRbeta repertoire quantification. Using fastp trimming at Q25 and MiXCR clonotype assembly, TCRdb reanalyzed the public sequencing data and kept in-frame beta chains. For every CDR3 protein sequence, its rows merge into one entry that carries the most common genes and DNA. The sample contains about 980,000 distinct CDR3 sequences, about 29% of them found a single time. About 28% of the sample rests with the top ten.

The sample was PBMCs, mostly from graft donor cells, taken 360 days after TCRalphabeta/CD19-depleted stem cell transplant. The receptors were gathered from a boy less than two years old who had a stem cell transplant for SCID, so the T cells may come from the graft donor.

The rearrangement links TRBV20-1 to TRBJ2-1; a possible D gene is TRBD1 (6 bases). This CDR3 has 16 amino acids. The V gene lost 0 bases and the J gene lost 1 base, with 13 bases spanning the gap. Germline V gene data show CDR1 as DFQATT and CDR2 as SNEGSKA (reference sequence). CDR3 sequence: CSARDRGTVSYNEQFF. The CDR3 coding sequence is TGCAGTGCTAGAGATAGGGGGACGGTATCCTACAATGAGCAGTTCTTC.

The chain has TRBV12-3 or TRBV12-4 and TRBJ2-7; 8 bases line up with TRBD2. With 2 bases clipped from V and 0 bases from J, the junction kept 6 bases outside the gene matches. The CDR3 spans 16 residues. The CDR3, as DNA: TGTGCCAGCAGTTTAAGGCGGGGGGAGAACTCCTACGAGCAGTACGTC. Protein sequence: CASSLRRGENSYEQYV.

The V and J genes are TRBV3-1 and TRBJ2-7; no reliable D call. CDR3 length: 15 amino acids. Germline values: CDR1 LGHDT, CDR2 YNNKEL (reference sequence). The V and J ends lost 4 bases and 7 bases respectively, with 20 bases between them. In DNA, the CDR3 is TGTGCCAGCAGCCCCGATGCAGCAGGTTTGCGGGAGCAGTACTTC. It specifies CASSPDAAGLREQYF.

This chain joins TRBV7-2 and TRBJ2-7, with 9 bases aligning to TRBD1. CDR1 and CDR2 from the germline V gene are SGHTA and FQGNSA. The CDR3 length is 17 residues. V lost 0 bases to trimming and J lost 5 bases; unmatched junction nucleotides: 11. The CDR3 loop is CASSLAFPGQGKDEQYF. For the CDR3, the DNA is TGTGCCAGCAGCTTAGCCTTTCCGGGACAGGGCAAAGACGAGCAGTACTTC.